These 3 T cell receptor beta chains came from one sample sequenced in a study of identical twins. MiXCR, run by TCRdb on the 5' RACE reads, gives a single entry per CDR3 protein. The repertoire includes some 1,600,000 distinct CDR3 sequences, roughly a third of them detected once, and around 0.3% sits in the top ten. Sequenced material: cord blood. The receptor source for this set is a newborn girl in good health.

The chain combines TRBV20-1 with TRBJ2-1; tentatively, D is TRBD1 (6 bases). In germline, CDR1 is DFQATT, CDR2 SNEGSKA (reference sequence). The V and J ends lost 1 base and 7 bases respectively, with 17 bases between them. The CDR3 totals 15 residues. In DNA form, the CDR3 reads TGCAGTGCTAGAGGAAGTGGCAGGGGACGAAATGAGCAGTTCTTC. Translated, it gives CSARGSGRGRNEQFF.

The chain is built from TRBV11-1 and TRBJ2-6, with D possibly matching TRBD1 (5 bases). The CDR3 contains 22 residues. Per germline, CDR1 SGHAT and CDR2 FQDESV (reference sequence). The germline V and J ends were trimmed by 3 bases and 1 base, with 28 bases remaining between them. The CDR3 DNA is TGTGCCAGCAGCTTTTTCAGCGTCAGGGCCTCCTCCACCCGGTCTGGGGCCAACGTCCTGACTTTC. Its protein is CASSFFSVRASSTRSGANVLTF.

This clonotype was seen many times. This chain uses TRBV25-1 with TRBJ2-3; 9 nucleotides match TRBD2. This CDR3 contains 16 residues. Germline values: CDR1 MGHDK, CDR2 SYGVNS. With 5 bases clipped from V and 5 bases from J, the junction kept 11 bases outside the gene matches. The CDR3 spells CASSPRTSVGGDTQYF. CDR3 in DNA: TGTGCCAGCAGTCCTCGGACTAGCGTCGGGGGAGATACGCAGTATTTT. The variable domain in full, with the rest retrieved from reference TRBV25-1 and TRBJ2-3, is EADIYQTPRYLVIGTGKKITLECSQTMGHDKMYWYQQDPGMELHLIHYSYGVNSTEKGDLSSESTVSRIRTEHFPLTLESARPSHTSQYLCASSPRTSVGGDTQYFGPGTRLTVL.